This is a list of T cell receptor beta chains from one sample in a study of blood T cells in healthy people across ages. TCRdb recomputed calls from the 5' RACE reads with MiXCR, one row per CDR3 protein. The sample gives about 1 million distinct CDR3 sequences, roughly 24% of which show up once; about 0.8% is in the top ten. The same sample was also used in a study of T cells of mothers and their children.

The sequencing input was blood. These receptor sequences come from a girl aged 2 to 9 in good health. Both conserved end residues are part of each CDR3. Each record gives: CDR3 protein, clone size, J gene, V gene, CDR3 length. The size field is filled for only some rows; it gives once, few, many or a size class.

CASSQNSLGADTQYF - TRBJ2-3 TRBV4-1 15
CSAEQGSETQYF few TRBJ2-5 TRBV20-1 12
CASNERGTAKAAFF few TRBJ1-1 TRBV6-1 14
CASTVITGTEAFF - TRBJ1-1 TRBV19 13
CASSFWTNMPSDGYTF few TRBJ1-2 TRBV12-3/TRBV12-4 16
CASSPPGGTVGEQYF few TRBJ2-7 TRBV12-3/TRBV12-4 15
CASSLAPSGYNEQFF many TRBJ2-1 TRBV12-3/TRBV12-4 15
CATSDLGQGNQPQHF many TRBJ1-5 TRBV24-1 15
CTINSLGFDYGYTF - TRBJ1-2 TRBV10-3 14
CASSYGENIQYF many TRBJ2-4 TRBV6-6 12
CAISPTSGSKTGSYNEQFF - TRBJ2-1 TRBV10-3 19
CASSLGGPHLGNEQFF few TRBJ2-1 TRBV6-2/TRBV6-3 16
CASSESHGTYEQYF few TRBJ2-7 TRBV7-7 14
CSATGTPFEQYF - TRBJ2-7 TRBV20-1 12
CASGRVRGNIQYF few TRBJ2-4 TRBV28 13
CASSGGGASYKEQFF - - TRBV6-6 15
CASSQENVNTGELFF - TRBJ2-2 TRBV4-2 15
CSARGGSGKFF few TRBJ2-1 TRBV20-1 11
CASSYSTLQGAVFMNTEAFF - TRBJ1-1 TRBV6-5 20
CASIRLAGGNEQFF - - TRBV6-1 14
CASSRETGVDTDTQYF - TRBJ2-3 TRBV4-1 16
CASSSGDTNTQYF few TRBJ2-3 TRBV7-2 13
CASSVDVGNSPLHF - TRBJ1-6 TRBV9 14
CASSQDTPSVEQYF - TRBJ2-7 TRBV4-3 14
CASSPGTMFQPQHF - TRBJ1-5 TRBV6-2/TRBV6-3 14
CASSLLTVRPEAFF - TRBJ1-1 TRBV12-3/TRBV12-4 14